The following is a T cell receptor (beta chain) sequence with its context. Its antigen is undetermined. The data belong to a study of CD8 T cells in Susac syndrome. The authors carried out high-throughput sequencing of TCR beta. They applied it to CD8+ and CD4+ T cells obtained from blood. The patients with Susac syndrome were individuals who fulfilled the recently defined diagnostic criteria for disease that was either definite or probable. Random-hexamer reverse transcription was applied to roughly 0.45 to 1 ug RNA. Each CDR3 protein gets one entry after TCRdb re-called the immunoSEQ multiplex PCR reads with MiXCR. The repertoire holds tens of thousands of distinct CDR3 sequences, with around 96% as singletons. Whole-study findings and limits: Within total CD8+ repertoires, 15 to 20 Susac-specific public clones were found, and within CD8+ TEMRA repertoires, 4 to 6.

CDR3 length: 13 amino acids. Germline V gene data show CDR1 as LNHDA and CDR2 as SQIVND (reference sequence). V shed 5 bases and J shed 0 bases, with 7 bases lying between them. This clonotype originated in a human donor with Susac syndrome. This chain joins TRBV19 and TRBJ1-2; D gene uncertain. Sequencing was performed on CD8+ T cells from PBMCs. The CDR3 is CASSDPPNYGYTF. As DNA, the CDR3 is TGTGCCAGTAGTGATCCGCCTAACTATGGCTACACCTTC. Full variable domain (missing parts from reference TRBV19 and TRBJ1-2): DGGITQSPKYLFRKEGQNVTLSCEQNLNHDAMYWYRQDPGQGLRLIYYSQIVNDFQKGDIAEGYSVSREKKESFPLTVTSAQKNPTAFYLCASSDPPNYGYTFGSGTRLTVV.